This TCR beta chain stems from a study of T cell repertoires in cytomegalovirus infection. The wider study: Public TCR beta signatures provided an indication of both CMV infection and a matching HLA type. Study-level findings and limits: The study found HLA-C-restricted CMV-specific TCR beta clonotypes dominating the ex vivo response.

TCRdb used MiXCR to reprocess the reads, holding one entry per CDR3 protein. Of over 200,000 distinct CDR3 sequences listed, around 13% are singletons. CDR3 length equals 15 residues. Germline loops: CDR1 SGHTA, CDR2 FQGNSA. The V end was cut by 5 bases, the J end by 7 bases, with 15 bases between. This clonotype has a count of ten or more. Its antigen is not known. The source of this sequence is a human donor in good health (CMV status not recorded). Some clones in this sample may be carry-over from other donors' samples. Sequenced input: PBMCs. This sequence joins TRBV7-2 and TRBJ1-6; no reliable D call. The CDR3, as DNA: TGTGCCAGCAGCCCCTCGGGCCTGGGGAATTCACCCCTCCACTTT. Amino acids: CASSPSGLGNSPLHF.